This TCR beta chain was sequenced for a study of T cells in pancreatic ductal adenocarcinoma. This CDR3 contains 16 residues. Germline V gives CDR1 MNHNY, CDR2 SVGAGI (reference sequence). V gave up 6 bases and J gave up 2 bases, with 19 bases separating them. Selected pancreatic ductal adenocarcinoma patients had undergone surgery without neoadjuvant therapy. Libraries were prepared by immunoSEQ multiplex PCR; TCRdb keeps only in-frame clonotypes and omits some of them. The sample has 4,500 to 5,000 clones, more than 65% seen once; the top ten hold 6.5% to 9%. This clone was counted between two and nine times.

Sequenced: pancreatic tumor tissue. The sequence was obtained from a human donor with pancreatic ductal adenocarcinoma. The donor label of this sample is uncertain. The J gene is TRBJ1-2, the V gene TRBV6-6, with D possibly TRBD1 on 6 matching bases. The CDR3 is CASSSRQVPLNYGYTF. The CDR3 DNA is TGTGCCAGCAGCTCCCGACAGGTTCCTCTAAACTATGGCTACACCTTC.